A single sample gave rise to the 13 T cell receptor beta chains below, sequenced in a study of cytomegalovirus exposure and HLA in healthy donors. Generated by immunoSEQ multiplex PCR, the TCRdb table keeps only in-frame clones and is missing some. The sample carries some 170,000 clones, around nine tenths recorded once. Sequenced input: PBMCs. All receptors derive from a woman younger than 45 in good health and CMV-seronegative.

J is TRBJ1-6 and V is TRBV5-1, with unresolved D. V was shortened by 0 bases and J by 2 bases, with 3 bases between the two germline ends. The germline CDR1 and CDR2 sequences are SGHRS and YFSETQ. This CDR3 contains 14 residues. The CDR3 loop is CASSLEPYNSPLHF. CDR3 DNA: TGCGCCAGCAGCTTGGAGCCCTATAATTCACCCCTCCACTTT.

V and J are TRBV5-5 and TRBJ1-6; possible D gene TRBD1, 5 bases. V lost 5 bases and J lost 8, with 14 bases in between. This CDR3 is built from 14 residues. Germline-derived CDR1 and CDR2 are SGHKS and YYEKEE (reference sequence). CDR3 amino acids: CASSSDSVHSPLHF. As DNA, the CDR3 is TGTGCCAGCAGTTCAGACAGCGTGCATTCACCCCTCCACTTT.

CDR3 sequence (DNA): TGTGCCAGCAGCCAACGGGACGAGCAGTACTTC. Its translation is CASSQRDEQYF. The chain is built from TRBV7-2 and TRBJ2-7; D is unclear. From germline, CDR1 is SGHTA and CDR2 FQGNSA. The CDR3 covers 11 residues. The V end lost 5 bases, the J end lost 5 bases, and 7 bases lay between the germline ends.

The gene calls are TRBV7-9 and TRBJ2-5; TRBD1 might be the D (5 bases). V gave up 5 bases and J gave up 2 bases, with 15 bases separating them. There are 15 residues in the CDR3. From germline, CDR1 is SEHNR and CDR2 FQNEAQ (reference sequence). The CDR3 DNA reads TGTGCCAGCAGCCCGCGGACATCTCTACAAGAGACCCAGTACTTC. As protein: CASSPRTSLQETQYF.

The J gene is TRBJ1-4, the V gene TRBV6-5; tentatively, D is TRBD1 (6 bases). Trimming cost V 0 bases and J 0 bases, with 8 bases left between them. CDR1 and CDR2 (germline): MNHEY, SVGAGI. CDR3 length equals 16 residues. This chain's CDR3 is CASSYSGTPTNEKLFF. Written as DNA, the CDR3 is TGTGCCAGCAGTTACTCCGGGACACCAACTAATGAAAAACTGTTTTTT.

The CDR3, as DNA: TGCAGCGCCAGAGGGCTTGGGGTCTGGGGAGATACGCAGTATTTT. It yields the protein CSARGLGVWGDTQYF. The rearrangement links TRBV29-1 to TRBJ2-3; a weak D match, TRBD2 (5 bases). The CDR3 runs 15 residues. The germline V gene encodes CDR1 SQVTM and CDR2 ANQGSEA. Trimming cost V 7 bases and J 5 bases, with 22 bases left between them.

The chain recombines TRBV6-6 with TRBJ1-1; the match to TRBD1 covers 7 bases. The ends lost 6 bases at V and 0 bases at J; junction bases unmatched: 1. The germline V gene encodes CDR1 MNHNY and CDR2 SVGAGI (reference sequence). The CDR3 has 13 residues. CDR3 in DNA: TGTGCCAGCAGACAGGGGATGAACACTGAAGCTTTCTTT. Encoded protein: CASRQGMNTEAFF.

There are a few counts of this clone. This chain links TRBV27 with TRBJ1-2; D possibly corresponds to TRBD1 (5 bases). V lost 3 bases and J lost 7, with 12 bases in between. Germline CDR1 reads MNHEY; CDR2 reads SMNVEV (reference sequence). This CDR3 spans 13 amino acids. This CDR3 reads CASSLGGGGGYTF. For the CDR3, the DNA is TGTGCCAGCAGTTTGGGGGGAGGAGGTGGCTACACCTTC.

The chain employs TRBV2 and TRBJ1-2; 7 bases are a match to TRBD1. CDR1 and CDR2 (germline): SNHLY, FYNNEI. Trimming cost V 7 bases and J 1 base; bases outside gene matches: 3. The length of the CDR3 is 13 residues. The chain's CDR3 is CASNRGFNYGYTF. The CDR3 region has the DNA TGTGCCAGCAACAGGGGTTTTAACTATGGCTACACCTTC.

The chain employs TRBV30 and TRBJ2-1, with a weak D call TRBD1 (7 bases). Germline V CDR1 and CDR2: GTSNPN, SVGIG (reference sequence). The V gene lost 3 bases and the J gene lost 8 bases, with 14 bases spanning the gap. This CDR3 has 13 residues. The CDR3 region is CAWSQGGIDEQFF. The DNA for the CDR3 is TGTGCCTGGAGCCAGGGGGGTATCGATGAGCAGTTCTTC.

This clone was seen more than once but under ten times. The V call is TRBV7-9, the J call TRBJ1-2, with 10 nucleotides matching TRBD1. Per the germline V gene, CDR1 is SEHNR and CDR2 is FQNEAQ (reference sequence). The ends lost 4 bases at V and 6 bases at J; junction bases unmatched: 2. The CDR3 is 13 amino acids. This CDR3 reads CASSWGTGDGYTF. CDR3 nucleotides: TGTGCCAGCAGCTGGGGGACAGGGGATGGCTACACCTTC.

About this clone: Different DNA sequences within this sample yield the same CDR3. V gene TRBV27 combines with J gene TRBJ1-1; no reliable D call. The CDR3 is made up of 13 amino acids. V shed 3 bases and J shed 2 bases, with 7 bases lying between them. Per the germline V gene, CDR1 is MNHEY and CDR2 is SMNVEV (reference sequence). CDR3 nucleotides: TGTGCCAGCAGTTTGCGTGGTAACACTGAAGCTTTCTTT. It yields the protein CASSLRGNTEAFF.

This chain connects TRBV4-2 to TRBJ2-7; D call uncertain. Germline V gene sequence: CDR1 LGHNA, CDR2 YNFKEQ. This CDR3 has 13 amino acids. With 1 base removed from V and 7 bases from J, the gap between germline ends came to 11 bases. The CDR3 nucleotides read TGTGCCAGCAGCCAAGTAGCCGGATTTGAGCAGTACTTC. Protein product: CASSQVAGFEQYF.